The clone carrying this TCR beta chain was picked up a small number of times. It was with a sample-barcoded 5' primer and a J-beta primer mix that a second PCR of about 6 to 12 cycles was run. Per-sample output comprised a minimum of 2.5 million paired-end reads containing CDR3. From the 5' RACE reads, TCRdb called clonotypes with MiXCR, one entry per CDR3 protein. The table shows about 380,000 distinct CDR3 sequences, with 45% to 65% occurring only once. This specimen belongs to a study of blood T cells in healthy people across ages. This CDR3 region has 14 residues. Germline CDR1 reads DFQATT; CDR2 reads SNEGSKA (reference sequence). Trimming removed 5 bases from V and 2 bases from J; junction bases left unmatched: 5. For every donor, a draw yielded ten milliliters of peripheral blood.

The rearrangement uses TRBV20-1 and TRBJ2-7; 11 nucleotides agree with TRBD1. The sequence was obtained from a man in his 60s in good health. Specimen: blood. The CDR3 DNA reads TGCAGTGCTTTCGGACAGGGGGCGACCTACGAGCAGTACTTC. It is translated as CSAFGQGATYEQYF.